Listed here are 15 T cell receptor beta chains from one sample, sequenced in a study of CXCR3-negative and CXCR3-positive naive CD8 T cells. General observations from the study: The TRB CDR3s that CXCR3-positive naive cells carried were more hydrophobic than those of CXCR3-negative naive cells.

Libraries of TRB cDNA were made by 5' RACE and carried UMIs. TCRdb reprocessed the 5' RACE reads and keeps a single row for each CDR3 protein, giving no DNA. Its table records roughly 65,000 distinct CDR3 sequences. Which antigens these TCRs recognize remains unknown. The sample taken for sequencing was naive CXCR3+ CD8+ T cells from blood. Subset denoted: CD45RO-CCR7+CD27+CD95- naive CD8+ T cells expressing CXCR3 (TNR3+). The source is a human donor in good health. Some clones in this sample may be carry-over from other donors' samples.

This CDR3 reads CASSLGGGDPEHF. The chain recombines TRBV7-9 with TRBJ1-5; TCRdb's assignment of TRBD1 cannot be checked, as there is no DNA. CDR1 and CDR2 (germline): SEHNR, FQNEAQ (reference sequence). CDR3 length equals 13 residues.

The chain carries TRBV11-2 and TRBJ2-2. CDR1 and CDR2 (germline): SGHAT, FQNNGV. This CDR3 is built from 11 residues. Here the CDR3 reads CAGLSSGELFF.

The genes are TRBV27 and TRBJ2-3; the TCRdb D gene call, TRBD1, has no DNA to confirm it. The CDR3 spans 11 residues. From germline, CDR1 is MNHEY and CDR2 SMNVEV (reference sequence). The CDR3 is CASNEGDTQYF.

This rearrangement joins TRBV7-2 to TRBJ2-7; the TCRdb call, TRBD1, lacks DNA for checking. CDR3 length: 15 amino acids. Germline CDR1 reads SGHTA; CDR2 reads FQGNSA. This CDR3 reads CASSLERTGNYEQYF.

V usage is TRBV14 and J usage is TRBJ2-6; without DNA, the TCRdb call of TRBD1 cannot be checked. CDR3 size: 17 residues. Germline V lookup: CDR1 SGHDN, CDR2 FVKESK. This CDR3 reads CASSLSWTGARANVLTF.

This sequence joins TRBV28 and TRBJ2-7. Per germline, CDR1 MDHEN and CDR2 SYDVKM. This CDR3 has 16 amino acids. CDR3 region: CASSPTGWGGSYEQYF.

CDR3 sequence: CASSEGHPLGYTF. This chain joins TRBV7-2 and TRBJ1-2; TCRdb gives TRBD1 as the D gene, but with no DNA this cannot be confirmed. Germline CDR1 is SGHTA and CDR2 is FQGNSA. The CDR3 is 13 residues long.

The genes are TRBV6-2 or TRBV6-3 and TRBJ2-7; absent DNA, TCRdb's TRBD2 call cannot be checked. Germline V lookup: CDR1 MNHEY, CDR2 SVGEGT. CDR3 size: 14 residues. CDR3: CASTRTSGGYEQYF.

The chain joins TRBV5-1 to TRBJ2-3. CDR1 and CDR2 (germline): SGHRS, YFSETQ. The CDR3 has 15 residues. CDR3 sequence reads: CASSFGVMTTDTQYF.

The chain couples TRBV29-1 to TRBJ2-7; TCRdb reports TRBD2, a call that lacks DNA to check it against. The germline V gene encodes CDR1 SQVTM and CDR2 ANQGSEA. This CDR3 spans 12 amino acids. The CDR3 sequence is CSFAGLYYEQYF.

The chain is built from TRBV7-2 and TRBJ2-3; TCRdb's D call, TRBD2, is unchecked because there is no DNA. Germline CDR1 SGHTA, CDR2 FQGNSA. The CDR3 consists of 12 residues. This CDR3 reads CASRTITDTQYF.

The chain combines TRBV27 with TRBJ2-7; checking the TCRdb D call of TRBD1 is not possible without DNA. The CDR3 length is 14 residues. Per the germline V gene, CDR1 is MNHEY and CDR2 is SMNVEV (reference sequence). This CDR3 is CASSPGGYTYEQYF.

This rearrangement joins TRBV6-6 to TRBJ2-3; without DNA, the TCRdb call of TRBD2 cannot be checked. Germline V gene sequence: CDR1 MNHNY, CDR2 SVGAGI (reference sequence). This CDR3 region has 14 residues. CDR3 sequence reads: CASNLDPSTDTQYF.

The chain recombines TRBV20-1 with TRBJ2-3; TCRdb returns TRBD1, unconfirmable since there is no DNA. The CDR3 consists of 14 residues. The germline gives CDR1 DFQATT, CDR2 SNEGSKA (reference sequence). CDR3 sequence reads: CSARDRERTDTQYF.

V and J are TRBV21-1 and TRBJ1-1; TCRdb's D call, TRBD1, is unchecked because there is no DNA. TRBV21-1 is a known pseudogene. The CDR3 loop spans 14 amino acids. The CDR3 sequence: CASTPQGVYTEAFF.